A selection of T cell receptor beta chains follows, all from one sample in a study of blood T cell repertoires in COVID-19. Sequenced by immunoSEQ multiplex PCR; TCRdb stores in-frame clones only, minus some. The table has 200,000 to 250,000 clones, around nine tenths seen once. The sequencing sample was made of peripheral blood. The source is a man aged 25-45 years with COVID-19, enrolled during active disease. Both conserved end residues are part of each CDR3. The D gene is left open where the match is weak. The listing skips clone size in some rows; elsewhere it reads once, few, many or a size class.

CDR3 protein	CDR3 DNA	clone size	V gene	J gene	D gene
CASSLGGGSVYEQYF	TGTGCCAGCAGCTTGGGAGGAGGGAGTGTGTACGAGCAGTACTTC	-	TRBV5-6	TRBJ2-7	-
CASSVTDSGNTIYF	TGTGCCAGCAGCGTGACAGACTCTGGAAACACCATATATTTT	once	TRBV9	TRBJ1-3	-
CASSSKGAGTEKLFF	TGCGCCAGCAGCTCAAAGGGGGCCGGGACTGAAAAACTGTTTTTT	-	TRBV5-1	TRBJ1-4	TRBD1
CASSPDREASPLHF	TGTGCCAGCAGCCCGGACAGGGAAGCTTCACCCCTCCACTTT	-	TRBV6-5	TRBJ1-6	TRBD1
CASSYAGMSPLHF	TGTGCCAGCAGTTACGCAGGAATGTCACCCCTCCACTTT	-	TRBV27	TRBJ1-6	-
CAVPGVGSYTF	TGTGCCGTCCCGGGGGTTGGGAGCTACACCTTC	-	TRBV11-3	TRBJ1-2	-
CASSYRGEAREQYF	TGTGCCAGCAGTTACCGGGGGGAGGCCCGTGAGCAGTACTTC	once	TRBV6-5	TRBJ2-7	TRBD2
CASSTRQGDNQPQHF	TGTGCCAGTAGTACGAGACAGGGGGACAATCAGCCCCAGCATTTT	-	TRBV19	TRBJ1-5	TRBD1
CATTEGRGTGEQYF	TGTGCCACCACAGAGGGCAGGGGGACGGGGGAGCAGTACTTC	once	TRBV19	TRBJ2-7	TRBD1
CSASRTGNEKLFF	TGCAGTGCTAGTCGGACAGGGAATGAAAAACTGTTTTTT	-	TRBV20-1	TRBJ1-4	TRBD1
CASRNNQPQHF	TGTGCCAGCAGAAACAACCAGCCCCAGCATTTT	-	TRBV6-5	TRBJ1-5	-
CASSLGDRDGETQYF	TGCGCCAGCAGCTTGGGAGACAGGGATGGGGAGACCCAGTACTTC	-	TRBV5-1	TRBJ2-5	TRBD1
CASSGDSNQPQHF	TGTGCCAGCAGCGGAGACAGCAATCAGCCCCAGCATTTT	-	TRBV6-5	TRBJ1-5	-
CAISASGQLSSGNTIYF	TGTGCCATCAGCGCCTCGGGACAACTTAGCTCTGGAAACACCATATATTTT	-	TRBV10-3	TRBJ1-3	-
CASSVVGETPYSNQPQHF	TGTGCCAGCAGCGTAGTGGGAGAGACACCTTATAGCAATCAGCCCCAGCATTTT	-	TRBV9	TRBJ1-5	-
CASSRDVAGGNTGELFF	TGTGCCAGCAGCCGAGATGTAGCGGGGGGGAACACCGGGGAGCTGTTTTTT	-	TRBV7-9	TRBJ2-2	TRBD2
CASSYFTLNNEQFF	TGTGCCAGCAGTTACTTCACTCTGAACAATGAGCAGTTCTTC	-	TRBV6-2/TRBV6-3	TRBJ2-1	-